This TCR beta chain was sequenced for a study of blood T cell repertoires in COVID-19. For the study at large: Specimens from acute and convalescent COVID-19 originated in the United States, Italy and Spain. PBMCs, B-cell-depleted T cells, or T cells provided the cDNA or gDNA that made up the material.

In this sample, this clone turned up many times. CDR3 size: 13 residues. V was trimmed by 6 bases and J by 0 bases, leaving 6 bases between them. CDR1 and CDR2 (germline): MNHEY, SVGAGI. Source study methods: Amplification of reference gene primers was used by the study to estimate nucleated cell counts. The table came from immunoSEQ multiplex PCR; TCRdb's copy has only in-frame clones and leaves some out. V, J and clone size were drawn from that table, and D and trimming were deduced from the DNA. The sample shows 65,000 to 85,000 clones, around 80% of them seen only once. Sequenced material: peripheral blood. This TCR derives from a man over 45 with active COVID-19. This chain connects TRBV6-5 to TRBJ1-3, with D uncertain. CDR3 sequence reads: CASRRVSGNTIYF. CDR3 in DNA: TGTGCCAGCAGACGGGTCTCTGGAAACACCATATATTTT.